These 27 T cell receptor beta chains were all obtained from the same sample, sequenced in a study of CD8 T cells in ankylosing spondylitis. TCRdb processed the 5' RACE reads anew with MiXCR; each CDR3 protein has one entry. The sample lists tens of thousands of distinct CDR3 sequences; around 2.5% were seen once. Input material: blood, either unsorted or a sorted T cell fraction (not recorded which). The receptors were gathered from a female donor with ankylosing spondylitis or in good health (not recorded which).

This clonotype was found many times. J is TRBJ2-5 and V is TRBV9, with D perhaps matching TRBD2 (6 bases). This CDR3 has 14 residues. Between the trimmed V and J ends, which lost 3 bases and 2 bases, there was a span of 11 bases. Germline V gene sequence: CDR1 SGDLS, CDR2 YYNGEE. CDR3 region: CASSGGTSQETQYF. Here the CDR3 DNA reads TGTGCCAGCAGCGGGGGGACTTCTCAAGAGACCCAGTACTTC.

This clonotype was seen repeatedly, ten times or more. V is TRBV9 and J is TRBJ2-7; tentatively, D is TRBD2 (5 bases). V was clipped by 2 bases and J by 2 bases, with 14 bases between them. Germline V gives CDR1 SGDLS, CDR2 YYNGEE. The CDR3 has 15 amino acids. The CDR3 DNA sequence: TGTGCCAGCAGCGTTTCCGGACTCCCGACCTACGAGCAGTACTTC. It specifies CASSVSGLPTYEQYF.

This clonotype was picked up many times. This rearrangement joins TRBV9 to TRBJ2-3; TRBD1 matches at 10 bases. Germline values: CDR1 SGDLS, CDR2 YYNGEE. The CDR3 extends over 16 amino acids. The V gene end was trimmed by 2 bases and the J gene end by 6 bases; junction bases not matched to a gene: 9. The DNA of the CDR3 is TGTGCCAGCAGCGTCGAACCGGGACAGGGGACGGATACGCAGTATTTT. Amino acids: CASSVEPGQGTDTQYF. The whole variable domain, remainder taken from reference TRBV9 and TRBJ2-3, is DSGVTQTPKHLITATGQRVTLRCSPRSGDLSVYWYQQSLDQGLQFLIQYYNGEERAKGNILERFSAQQFPDLHSELNLSSLELGDSALYFCASSVEPGQGTDTQYFGPGTRLTVL.

This clonotype was detected a few times. The CDR3 nucleotides are TGTGCCAGCAGTTTGGGCAGGGGGCTAACTAATGAAAAACTGTTTTTT. This translates into CASSLGRGLTNEKLFF. The V gene is TRBV28, the J gene TRBJ1-4; 8 nucleotides align to TRBD1. Germline assignment: CDR1 MDHEN and CDR2 SYDVKM. V gave up 3 bases and J gave up 1 base; unmatched junction bases: 4. This CDR3 region has 16 residues. Full variable domain (outside the CDR3, taken from reference TRBV28 and TRBJ1-4): DVKVTQSSRYLVKRTGEKVFLECVQDMDHENMFWYRQDPGLGLRLIYFSYDVKMKEKGDIPEGYSVSREKKERFSLILESASTNQTSMYLCASSLGRGLTNEKLFFGSGTQLSVL.

This clonotype was observed many times. The chain combines TRBV9 with TRBJ1-1; possibly TRBD1 for D (6 bases). V lost 0 bases to trimming and J lost 3 bases, with 15 bases between them. Germline V gene lookup returns CDR1 SGDLS and CDR2 YYNGEE. The CDR3 length is 16 residues. In DNA, the CDR3 is TGTGCCAGCAGCGTAGCTTTGAAGGGGGGGGACACTGAAGCTTTCTTT. Translated, it gives CASSVALKGGDTEAFF.

The table lists this clonotype with many counts. The J gene is TRBJ1-2, the V gene TRBV9; TRBD1 might be the D (6 bases). The CDR3 loop spans 15 amino acids. CDR1 and CDR2 (germline): SGDLS, YYNGEE. V was pared by 2 bases and J by 4 bases, with 15 bases between. The CDR3 coding sequence is TGTGCCAGCAGCGTCCGGGACACCAAGTCCTATGGCTACACCTTC. Its protein product is CASSVRDTKSYGYTF.

This clonotype was recorded at least ten times. This chain links TRBV9 with TRBJ2-1; weak D call: TRBD2 (7 bases). V lost 0 bases to trimming and J lost 9 bases, with 16 bases between them. CDR1 and CDR2 from the germline V gene are SGDLS and YYNGEE. The CDR3 is made up of 15 amino acids. The CDR3 region is CASSVEGGAGPEQFF. Here the CDR3 DNA reads TGTGCCAGCAGCGTAGAGGGGGGGGCAGGACCTGAGCAGTTCTTC.

By share, this clonotype counts as medium-sized. The chain carries TRBV9 and TRBJ2-2; perhaps TRBD1 as D (6 bases). V was shortened by 4 bases and J by 2 bases, with 9 bases between the two germline ends. The CDR3 is 14 residues long. CDR1 and CDR2 (germline): SGDLS, YYNGEE. The CDR3 protein is CASSQQGNTGELFF. CDR3 DNA: TGTGCCAGCAGCCAACAGGGAAACACCGGGGAGCTGTTTTTT. Full variable domain (remainder filled in from reference TRBV9 and TRBJ2-2): DSGVTQTPKHLITATGQRVTLRCSPRSGDLSVYWYQQSLDQGLQFLIQYYNGEERAKGNILERFSAQQFPDLHSELNLSSLELGDSALYFCASSQQGNTGELFFGEGSRLTVL.

At least ten counts were recorded for this clonotype. J is TRBJ1-1 and V is TRBV9; D remains ambiguous. Germline CDR1 reads SGDLS; CDR2 reads YYNGEE. With 4 bases removed from V and 4 bases from J, the gap between germline ends came to 14 bases. CDR3 length: 14 amino acids. The CDR3 loop reads CASSSQTRTTEAFF. CDR3 sequence (DNA): TGTGCCAGCAGCTCCCAGACTCGGACCACTGAAGCTTTCTTT.

This clonotype was picked up many times. V is TRBV9 and J is TRBJ2-5; D call uncertain. Germline V lookup: CDR1 SGDLS, CDR2 YYNGEE. Trimming took off 0 bases at V and 5 bases at J, with 14 bases between the two ends. The CDR3 spans 15 residues. The CDR3 nucleotides are TGTGCCAGCAGCGTAGAGCACTTCCAAGGGGAGACCCAGTACTTC. Translated, it gives CASSVEHFQGETQYF.

This clonotype has at least ten counts. The CDR3 loop is CASSGAGTTNTGELFF. CDR3 nucleotides: TGTGCCAGCAGCGGCGCCGGGACAACGAACACCGGGGAGCTGTTTTTT. The chain recombines TRBV9 with TRBJ2-2; perhaps TRBD1 as D (6 bases). Looked up from germline, CDR1 is SGDLS and CDR2 is YYNGEE. Trimming took off 3 bases at V and 0 bases at J, with 12 bases between the two ends. This CDR3 region has 16 residues.

This clonotype was picked up many times. The chain links TRBV6-4 to TRBJ2-1; 8 positions agree with TRBD2. This CDR3 is 16 amino acids long. V lost 7 bases, J lost 3 bases, and 11 bases stayed unmatched. Per the germline V gene, CDR1 is MRHNA and CDR2 is SNTAGT. The CDR3 is CASNNSQRESYNEQFF. As DNA, the CDR3 is TGTGCCAGCAATAACTCTCAGCGGGAGAGCTACAATGAGCAGTTCTTC.

This clonotype has ten or more counts. V usage is TRBV9 and J usage is TRBJ1-3; D perhaps matches TRBD1 (5 bases). The CDR3 loop spans 15 amino acids. Trimming removed 0 bases at V and 7 bases at J, with 14 bases between. Germline V CDR1 and CDR2: SGDLS, YYNGEE. CDR3 DNA: TGTGCCAGCAGCGTAGGGGACGGTTCCGTTAACACCATATATTTT. The encoded protein is CASSVGDGSVNTIYF.

This clonotype was counted at least ten times. The chain recombines TRBV9 with TRBJ2-2; D possibly matches TRBD1 or TRBD2 (5 bases each). This CDR3 contains 15 residues. The V gene's germline CDR1 is SGDLS and CDR2 YYNGEE. V lost 4 bases and J lost 6, with 16 bases in between. CDR3 bases: TGTGCCAGCAGCCCCGGGGACCGAGGCGCCGGGGAGCTGTTTTTT. Translating it yields CASSPGDRGAGELFF. Full variable domain (remainder filled in from reference TRBV9 and TRBJ2-2): DSGVTQTPKHLITATGQRVTLRCSPRSGDLSVYWYQQSLDQGLQFLIQYYNGEERAKGNILERFSAQQFPDLHSELNLSSLELGDSALYFCASSPGDRGAGELFFGEGSRLTVL.

This clonotype is judged medium-sized. This chain joins TRBV9 and TRBJ2-2; D not resolved. V lost 0 bases to trimming and J lost 0 bases, with 9 bases between them. Germline CDR1 reads SGDLS; CDR2 reads YYNGEE. The CDR3 totals 16 residues. CDR3 in amino acids: CASSVEAAPNTGELFF. CDR3 in DNA: TGTGCCAGCAGCGTAGAGGCGGCTCCGAACACCGGGGAGCTGTTTTTT.

This clonotype showed up many times. The chain is built from TRBV5-7 and TRBJ2-7, with 14 bases aligning to TRBD2. TRBV5-7 is an ORF; its function is uncertain. The CDR3 sequence is 17 residues long. With 4 bases clipped from V and 2 bases from J, the junction kept 8 bases outside the gene matches. As DNA, the CDR3 is TGTGCCAGCAGCCCGGGGACTAGCGGGAGAATCCCCTACGAGCAGTACTTC. It encodes CASSPGTSGRIPYEQYF.

This clonotype was recorded many times. The chain uses TRBV9 and TRBJ2-2, with D possibly matching TRBD2 (5 bases). CDR3 length: 15 amino acids. Germline CDR1 and CDR2: SGDLS and YYNGEE. V gave up 4 bases and J gave up 2 bases, with 12 bases separating them. The chain's CDR3 is CASSPRTANTGELFF. The CDR3 DNA is TGTGCCAGCAGCCCCCGGACTGCTAACACCGGGGAGCTGTTTTTT.

This clonotype was picked up many times. The chain is built from TRBV9 and TRBJ1-4; D gene uncertain. Deletions cut 0 bases from V and 8 bases from J, with 11 bases between. Germline V CDR1 and CDR2: SGDLS, YYNGEE. CDR3 size: 14 residues. The CDR3 DNA follows: TGTGCCAGCAGCGTAGAGCCCCATGGCGAAAAACTGTTTTTT. This codes for CASSVEPHGEKLFF.

This clonotype was observed many times. The J gene is TRBJ2-3, the V gene TRBV9, with 7 bases identical to TRBD2. V gave up 1 base and J gave up 2 bases; unmatched junction bases: 4. CDR3 length: 15 residues. The V gene's germline CDR1 is SGDLS and CDR2 YYNGEE. CDR3: CASSVIGGNTDTQYF. Here the CDR3 DNA reads TGTGCCAGCAGCGTAATCGGGGGGAACACAGATACGCAGTATTTT. The full variable domain, its missing parts supplied by reference TRBV9 and TRBJ2-3, is DSGVTQTPKHLITATGQRVTLRCSPRSGDLSVYWYQQSLDQGLQFLIQYYNGEERAKGNILERFSAQQFPDLHSELNLSSLELGDSALYFCASSVIGGNTDTQYFGPGTRLTVL.

This clonotype appeared many times. The chain recombines TRBV9 with TRBJ2-4; no reliable D call. Germline V gives CDR1 SGDLS, CDR2 YYNGEE. Trimming removed 0 bases from V and 2 bases from J, with 9 bases in between. This CDR3 region has 15 residues. CDR3 coding DNA: TGTGCCAGCAGCGTAGATTCACTGACCAAAAACATTCAGTACTTC. Protein product: CASSVDSLTKNIQYF.

This clonotype appeared many times. The chain joins TRBV9 to TRBJ2-2, with a weak D call TRBD1 (7 bases). The CDR3 spans 15 residues. Germline V gene lookup returns CDR1 SGDLS and CDR2 YYNGEE. V lost 2 bases and J lost 4, with 12 bases in between. The CDR3 nucleotides read TGTGCCAGCAGCGTCGGGCAGGGGGGCACCGGGGAGCTGTTTTTT. Translating it yields CASSVGQGGTGELFF.

This clonotype appeared many times. This chain connects TRBV9 to TRBJ2-1; 7 nucleotides line up with TRBD2. Looked up from germline, CDR1 is SGDLS and CDR2 is YYNGEE. The CDR3 has 14 residues. V gave up 0 bases and J gave up 6 bases; unmatched junction bases: 3. The CDR3 region has the DNA TGTGCCAGCAGCGTAGGGGGAGGGGCCAATGAGCAGTTCTTC. This translates into CASSVGGGANEQFF.

This clonotype showed up many times. The chain carries TRBV9 and TRBJ2-1; D is unclear. Germline V gene sequence: CDR1 SGDLS, CDR2 YYNGEE. CDR3 length equals 14 residues. The V gene lost 0 bases and the J gene lost 9 bases, with 13 bases spanning the gap. CDR3 loop: CASSVEGQSTEQFF. The CDR3 coding sequence is TGTGCCAGCAGCGTAGAAGGCCAAAGCACTGAGCAGTTCTTC.

This clonotype was detected ten times or more. The rearrangement joins TRBV9 to TRBJ1-1; TRBD1 might be the D (5 bases). The CDR3 has 14 residues. CDR1 and CDR2 (germline): SGDLS, YYNGEE. V was clipped by 0 bases and J by 5 bases, with 11 bases between them. For the CDR3, the DNA is TGTGCCAGCAGCGTAGACCTGGGGCGGACTGAAGCTTTCTTT. This codes for CASSVDLGRTEAFF.

This clonotype came up many times. The V and J genes are TRBV9 and TRBJ2-3, with 12 nucleotides matching TRBD2. CDR1 SGDLS and CDR2 YYNGEE come from the germline V gene. The CDR3 is 15 amino acids. J lost 4 bases, V lost 4 bases, and 4 bases had no gene match. This chain's CDR3 is CASSRTSGISDTQYF. CDR3 nucleotides: TGTGCCAGCAGCCGGACTAGCGGGATTTCAGATACGCAGTATTTT.

In its sample, this clonotype ranks as medium-sized (0.01 to 0.1%). The chain is built from TRBV9 and TRBJ2-3; TRBD1 agrees at 7 bases. Germline values: CDR1 SGDLS, CDR2 YYNGEE. V shed 2 bases and J 1 base; nucleotides not matched to a gene: 4. This CDR3 has 15 amino acids. The CDR3: CASSVAQGGTDTQYF. The CDR3 DNA is TGTGCCAGCAGCGTCGCTCAGGGGGGCACAGATACGCAGTATTTT.

This clonotype was seen many times. The V and J genes are TRBV9 and TRBJ2-5, with 10 bases lining up with TRBD2. This CDR3 region has 18 residues. In germline, CDR1 is SGDLS, CDR2 YYNGEE. J gave up 0 bases and V 0 bases, and 8 bases lay outside the gene matches. The CDR3 DNA reads as TGTGCCAGCAGCGTAGGATTGAGGACTAGCGGAAACCAAGAGACCCAGTACTTC. It codes for CASSVGLRTSGNQETQYF.